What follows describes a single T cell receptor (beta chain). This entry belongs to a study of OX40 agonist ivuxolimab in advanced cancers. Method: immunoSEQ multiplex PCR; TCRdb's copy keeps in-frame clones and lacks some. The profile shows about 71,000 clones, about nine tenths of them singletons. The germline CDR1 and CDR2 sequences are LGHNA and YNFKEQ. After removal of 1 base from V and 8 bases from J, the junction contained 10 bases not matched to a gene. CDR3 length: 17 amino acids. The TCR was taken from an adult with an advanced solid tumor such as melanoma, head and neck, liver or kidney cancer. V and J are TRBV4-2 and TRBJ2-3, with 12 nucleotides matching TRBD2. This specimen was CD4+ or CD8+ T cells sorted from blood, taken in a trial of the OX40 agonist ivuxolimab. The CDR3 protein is CASSQGVLAGGIGTQYF. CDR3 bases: TGTGCCAGCAGCCAAGGGGTACTAGCGGGGGGAATCGGTACGCAGTATTTT.